These 10 T cell receptor beta chains share one sample of origin, sequenced in a study of technical replicates of blood from several donors. Using immunoSEQ multiplex PCR, the repertoire was profiled, and TCRdb retains in-frame clones only, with some absent. The table has tens of thousands of clones, nearly 96% seen once. The sequenced sample was T cells isolated from PBMCs. The origin of the receptors is a human donor in good health.

This chain links TRBV11-3 with TRBJ1-2; maybe TRBD1 (5 bases). V lost 5 bases and J 2 bases, leaving 21 bases between the germline ends. This CDR3 contains 17 residues. Germline V gene data show CDR1 as SGHNT and CDR2 as YENEEA. The CDR3 region is CASSLPRGSLPNYGYTF. CDR3 in DNA: TGTGCCAGCAGCCTCCCGCGGGGGTCACTTCCGAACTATGGCTACACCTTC.

The chain recombines TRBV9 with TRBJ2-3, with a possible D match to TRBD2 (6 bases). Germline loops: CDR1 SGDLS, CDR2 YYNGEE. The CDR3 spans 16 residues. V lost 0 bases to trimming and J lost 2 bases, with 13 bases between them. The CDR3 spells CASSVGGGTLTDTQYF. The CDR3 bases are TGTGCCAGCAGCGTAGGCGGCGGGACCCTCACAGATACGCAGTATTTT.

On this clone: Other DNA variants within this sample encode the same CDR3. The chain links TRBV19 to TRBJ2-1; possible D gene TRBD2, 6 bases. The germline V and J ends were trimmed by 2 bases and 0 bases, with 11 bases remaining between them. CDR3 size: 16 residues. Germline values: CDR1 LNHDA, CDR2 SQIVND (reference sequence). CDR3: CASSIISGSSYNEQFF. CDR3 coding DNA: TGTGCCAGTAGTATAATTAGCGGCAGCTCCTACAATGAGCAGTTCTTC.

This clone was counted a single time. The chain combines TRBV5-1 with TRBJ2-3, with TRBD2 matching 10 bases. J lost 2 bases, V lost 2 bases, and 2 bases had no gene match. The germline CDR1 and CDR2 sequences are SGHRS and YFSETQ. This CDR3 contains 15 residues. The CDR3 loop is CASSFSGRDTDTQYF. The DNA for the CDR3 is TGCGCCAGCAGCTTCAGCGGGAGGGACACAGATACGCAGTATTTT.

This chain joins TRBV5-1 and TRBJ2-7; possible D gene TRBD1, 5 bases. The V and J ends lost 4 bases and 5 bases respectively, with 16 bases between them. This CDR3 spans 14 amino acids. Germline CDR1 and CDR2: SGHRS and YFSETQ. The CDR3 protein is CASSLPDRMDEQYF. For the CDR3, the DNA is TGCGCCAGCAGCCTCCCCGACAGAATGGACGAGCAGTACTTC.

The chain recombines TRBV7-3 with TRBJ2-4, with TRBD1 identical over 10 bases. Losses at the gene ends were 1 base for V and 9 bases for J; bases not matched to a gene: 9. This CDR3 has 16 amino acids. Per the germline V gene, CDR1 is SGHTA and CDR2 is FQGTGA. Written as DNA, the CDR3 is TGTGCCAGCAGCTTAAAGGCCGGGACAGGGGATGGCATTCAGTACTTC. As protein: CASSLKAGTGDGIQYF. The entire variable domain, with the rest obtained from reference TRBV7-3 and TRBJ2-4, is as follows: GAGVSQTPSNKVTEKGKYVELRCDPISGHTALYWYRQSLGQGPEFLIYFQGTGAADDSGLPNDRFFAVRPEGSVSTLKIQRTERGDSAVYLCASSLKAGTGDGIQYFGAGTRLSVL.

This clone was detected once. J is TRBJ2-7 and V is TRBV19, with TRBD1 matching 9 bases. Germline CDR1 reads LNHDA; CDR2 reads SQIVND (reference sequence). The CDR3 has 14 residues. J lost 3 bases, V lost 5 bases, and 5 bases had no gene match. The chain's CDR3 is CASSLGTGIYEQYF. The CDR3 DNA sequence: TGTGCCAGTAGTCTGGGGACAGGGATCTACGAGCAGTACTTC.

The gene calls are TRBV18 and TRBJ2-7; 8 bases agree with TRBD1. Germline trimming cut 3 bases from V and 2 bases from J; bases unmatched to any gene: 6. Germline V CDR1 and CDR2: KGHSH, LQKENI. This CDR3 has 15 amino acids. The CDR3 nucleotides are TGTGCCAGCTCACCGGGCCGGACAGGGCCCTACGAGCAGTACTTC. The encoded protein is CASSPGRTGPYEQYF. Based on the CDR3 plus reference TRBV18 and TRBJ2-7, the full variable domain is NAGVMQNPRHLVRRRGQEARLRCSPMKGHSHVYWYRQLPEEGLKFMVYLQKENIIDESGMPKERFSAEFPKEGPSILRIQQVVRGDSAAYFCASSPGRTGPYEQYFGPGTRLTVT.

The V call is TRBV29-1, the J call TRBJ2-2; a weak D match, TRBD2 (7 bases). Germline V gives CDR1 SQVTM, CDR2 ANQGSEA. The CDR3 has 13 residues. The ends were cut back, 2 bases at V and 7 bases at J, with 11 bases in the middle. As DNA, the CDR3 is TGCAGCGTTGAATGGGGGGGCTTCGGGGAGCTGTTTTTT. It codes for CSVEWGGFGELFF.

This clone has a single count. The chain carries TRBV11-2 and TRBJ2-2, with unresolved D. The CDR3 length is 15 residues. Trimming removed 5 bases from V and 6 bases from J, with 16 bases in between. CDR1 SGHAT and CDR2 FQNNGV come from the germline V gene. This CDR3 reads CASSNPTLHPGELFF. CDR3 sequence (DNA): TGTGCCAGCAGCAATCCCACATTACACCCCGGGGAGCTGTTTTTT.